These 22 T cell receptor beta chains originate from one sample sequenced in a study of blood T cell repertoires in COVID-19. The repertoire was sequenced with immunoSEQ multiplex PCR; TCRdb's copy has only in-frame clones and lacks some. Altogether more than 110,000 clones are present, approximately 78% being singletons, with the ten largest covering approximately 4.1%. Sequencing was performed on peripheral blood. The receptors derive from a woman older than 75 with acute or convalescent COVID-19.

The rearrangement joins TRBV4-1 to TRBJ2-7; 7 bases fit TRBD2. Germline CDR1 is MGHRA and CDR2 is YSYEKL. V lost 4 bases and J lost 1; bases outside the gene matches: 10. The CDR3 runs to 16 residues. Written as DNA, the CDR3 is TGCGCCAGCAGCCCGTACCCAGCGGGACCTTCCTACGAGCAGTACTTC. It yields the protein CASSPYPAGPSYEQYF.

The chain employs TRBV3-1 (or the pseudogene TRBV3-2) and TRBJ2-1; 7 nucleotides align to TRBD2. The CDR3 totals 16 residues. Per the germline V gene, CDR1 is LGHDT and CDR2 is YNNKEL (reference sequence). Trimming at V came to 8 bases and at J to 4 bases, leaving 14 bases not matched to a gene. The CDR3 protein is CASSFRASGFYNEQFF. In DNA, the CDR3 is TGTGCCAGCTCCTTTAGGGCTAGCGGCTTTTACAATGAGCAGTTCTTC.

The gene calls are TRBV5-1 and TRBJ1-1; D not certain. Looked up from germline, CDR1 is SGHRS and CDR2 is YFSETQ. This CDR3 contains 12 residues. V lost 7 bases and J 1 base, leaving 8 bases between the germline ends. This CDR3 reads CASRGENTEAFF. CDR3 in DNA: TGCGCCAGCCGGGGTGAGAACACTGAAGCTTTCTTT.

This chain links TRBV24-1 with TRBJ1-2; D is undetermined. V was cut by 4 bases and J by 4 bases, with 12 bases left in between. Germline CDR1 and CDR2: KGHDR and SFDVKD. The CDR3 is 14 amino acids. The DNA for the CDR3 is TGTGCCACCAGTGAAAGCACCCTTGGCTATGGCTACACCTTC. Residues: CATSESTLGYGYTF.

This clone was observed a handful of times. The chain employs TRBV11-2 and TRBJ2-7, with a possible D match to TRBD2 (5 bases). The CDR3 covers 14 residues. Deletions cut 3 bases from V and 5 bases from J, with 14 bases between. CDR1 and CDR2 from the germline V gene are SGHAT and FQNNGV. The CDR3 loop is CASSLSTRWHEQYF. Written as DNA, the CDR3 is TGTGCCAGCAGCTTGAGTACTAGGTGGCACGAGCAGTACTTC.

The chain links TRBV28 to TRBJ2-1; the match to TRBD2 covers 13 bases. The CDR3 contains 18 residues. V was clipped by 5 bases and J by 7 bases; unmatched bases: 14. CDR1 is MDHEN, CDR2 SYDVKM, per germline. CDR3 amino acids: CASSLTRTSGRTWNEQFF. The CDR3 coding sequence is TGTGCCAGCAGTCTTACCCGGACTAGCGGGAGAACATGGAATGAGCAGTTCTTC.

This chain connects TRBV6-1 to TRBJ2-1; no definite D call. The V end lost 4 bases, the J end lost 0 bases, and 13 bases lay between the germline ends. The germline V gene has CDR1 MNHNS and CDR2 SASEGT. This CDR3 has 16 amino acids. CDR3 sequence (DNA): TGTGCCAGCAGTGCGCACACTATCAGCTCCTACAATGAGCAGTTCTTC. It codes for CASSAHTISSYNEQFF.

This clone has only a few counts. The rearrangement links TRBV14 to TRBJ1-2; TRBD1 is a possible D gene (6 bases). V was clipped by 4 bases and J by 4 bases, with 22 bases between them. This CDR3 comprises 17 residues. The germline CDR1 and CDR2 sequences are SGHDN and FVKESK. The chain's CDR3 is CASSPQGAALPFYGYTF. The CDR3 DNA is TGTGCCAGCAGCCCACAGGGAGCCGCCCTCCCTTTCTATGGCTACACCTTC.

This sequence joins TRBV2 and TRBJ1-1; a weak D match, TRBD1 (6 bases). The length of the CDR3 is 15 residues. Germline lookup yields CDR1 SNHLY and CDR2 FYNNEI. Trimming pared 6 bases from V and 4 bases from J, leaving 18 bases between. As DNA, the CDR3 is TGTGCCAGCAGAGCTCACAGGGTCGCGGGCACTGAAGCTTTCTTT. As protein: CASRAHRVAGTEAFF.

The chain employs TRBV25-1 and TRBJ1-2; no definite D call. In germline, CDR1 is MGHDK, CDR2 SYGVNS. The V end lost 3 bases, the J end lost 11 bases, and 16 bases lay between the germline ends. The CDR3 has 13 amino acids. The DNA for the CDR3 is TGTGCCAGCAGTGAGGGTAGCCCGAGAAGGTACACCTTC. It specifies CASSEGSPRRYTF.

J is TRBJ2-7 and V is TRBV4-1, with D perhaps TRBD1 (6 bases). The CDR3 totals 15 residues. Germline V gene sequence: CDR1 MGHRA, CDR2 YSYEKL. Trimming took off 4 bases at V and 4 bases at J, with 17 bases between the two ends. The CDR3 region is CASSPLRRGEYEQYF. As DNA, the CDR3 is TGCGCCAGCAGCCCCCTGCGCAGGGGCGAGTACGAGCAGTACTTC.

This clone has just a few counts. V usage is TRBV28 and J usage is TRBJ2-1; TRBD2 agrees at 15 bases. Per germline, CDR1 MDHEN and CDR2 SYDVKM. This CDR3 spans 19 amino acids. J lost 2 bases, V lost 2 bases, and 7 bases had no gene match. In DNA, the CDR3 is TGTGCCAGCAGTTTAGGGACTAGCGGGAGGAAGCGGGCCTACAATGAGCAGTTCTTC. Translation: CASSLGTSGRKRAYNEQFF. Together with reference TRBV28 and TRBJ2-1, the CDR3 gives the full variable domain: DVKVTQSSRYLVKRTGEKVFLECVQDMDHENMFWYRQDPGLGLRLIYFSYDVKMKEKGDIPEGYSVSREKKERFSLILESASTNQTSMYLCASSLGTSGRKRAYNEQFFGPGTRLTVL.

The CDR3 sequence is CASGGQTYNSPLHF. The CDR3 DNA follows: TGTGCCAGCGGGGGACAGACCTATAATTCACCCCTCCACTTT. The V gene is TRBV2, the J gene TRBJ1-6, with 7 nucleotides matching TRBD1. Germline V gene lookup returns CDR1 SNHLY and CDR2 FYNNEI. After removal of 8 bases from V and 2 bases from J, the junction contained 3 bases not matched to a gene. This CDR3 spans 14 amino acids.

The chain employs TRBV19 and TRBJ2-7; 9 bases are a match to TRBD1. Germline V lookup: CDR1 LNHDA, CDR2 SQIVND (reference sequence). This CDR3 region has 16 residues. The V segment lost 3 bases and the J segment 4 bases; nucleotides outside the gene matches: 10. This CDR3 reads CASSILWDRAGYEQYF. The CDR3, as DNA: TGTGCCAGTAGTATTCTCTGGGACAGGGCGGGGTACGAGCAGTACTTC.

The V and J genes are TRBV7-9 and TRBJ1-1; the D is unclear. CDR3 length: 15 residues. V was shortened by 5 bases and J by 3 bases, with 16 bases between the two germline ends. Germline loops: CDR1 SEHNR, CDR2 FQNEAQ (reference sequence). CDR3 DNA sequence: TGTGCCAGCAGCACACAGACCTATTTGGACACTGAAGCTTTCTTT. It is translated as CASSTQTYLDTEAFF.

A few counts support this clone. The chain couples TRBV10-3 to TRBJ2-2; tentatively, D is TRBD2 (5 bases). Trimming left V 0 bases short and J 6 bases short, with 14 bases between. This CDR3 contains 16 residues. From germline, CDR1 is ENHRY and CDR2 SYGVKD. The CDR3 is CAISESLGMRAGELFF. CDR3 DNA sequence: TGTGCCATCAGTGAGTCGTTGGGTATGCGGGCCGGGGAGCTGTTTTTT.

This clone was detected only a few times. The chain is built from TRBV5-6 and TRBJ2-7, with D possibly TRBD2 on 5 matching bases. The length of the CDR3 is 14 residues. The germline V and J ends were trimmed by 4 bases and 2 bases, with 13 bases remaining between them. Germline assignment: CDR1 SGHDT and CDR2 YYEEEE. CDR3 nucleotide sequence: TGTGCCAGCAGCCGCGCCGGGGAAACCTACGAGCAGTACTTC. Protein product: CASSRAGETYEQYF.

The chain couples TRBV6-6 to TRBJ1-2, with D possibly TRBD1 on 6 matching bases. The CDR3 covers 14 residues. From germline, CDR1 is MNHNY and CDR2 SVGAGI (reference sequence). Deletions cut 5 bases from V and 4 bases from J, with 14 bases between. CDR3 amino acids: CASSQGNPAYGYTF. The CDR3 coding sequence is TGTGCCAGCAGTCAGGGGAATCCAGCCTATGGCTACACCTTC.

The CDR3 is CASSPSRVDGNEKLFF. The DNA for the CDR3 is TGTGCCAGCTCACCCTCGAGGGTTGACGGTAATGAAAAACTGTTTTTT. The chain recombines TRBV18 with TRBJ1-4; D not resolved. Trimming pared 3 bases from V and 4 bases from J, leaving 15 bases between. Germline assignment: CDR1 KGHSH and CDR2 LQKENI. This CDR3 region has 16 residues. The entire variable domain, with the rest obtained from reference TRBV18 and TRBJ1-4, is as follows: NAGVMQNPRHLVRRRGQEARLRCSPMKGHSHVYWYRQLPEEGLKFMVYLQKENIIDESGMPKERFSAEFPKEGPSILRIQQVVRGDSAAYFCASSPSRVDGNEKLFFGSGTQLSVL.

The chain couples TRBV5-5 to TRBJ2-7, with 13 bases fitting TRBD2. With 1 base clipped from V and 7 bases from J, the junction kept 8 bases outside the gene matches. The CDR3 consists of 16 residues. Germline-derived CDR1 and CDR2 are SGHKS and YYEKEE (reference sequence). The CDR3 loop is CASSLSTSGGAEEQYF. The CDR3, as DNA: TGTGCCAGCAGCTTGAGTACTAGCGGGGGGGCCGAAGAGCAGTACTTC.

The CDR3 DNA sequence: TGCGCCAGCAGCTCAACTAGCACAGATACGCAGTATTTT. Its translation: CASSSTSTDTQYF. This chain links TRBV5-1 with TRBJ2-3; D is unresolved. The V end was cut by 3 bases, the J end by 0 bases, with 5 bases between. This CDR3 region has 13 residues. Germline CDR1 is SGHRS and CDR2 is YFSETQ.

This chain's CDR3 is CAGSGSRAEKLFF. The CDR3 DNA sequence: TGTGCCGGCTCGGGGTCGAGGGCTGAAAAACTGTTTTTT. V usage is TRBV6-5 and J usage is TRBJ1-4, with D unclear. Per the germline V gene, CDR1 is MNHEY and CDR2 is SVGAGI. V lost 11 bases and J 7 bases, leaving 17 bases between the germline ends. The CDR3 length is 13 residues.